The present T cell receptor (beta chain) was sequenced within a study of response to subunit inactivated influenza vaccine. Regarding the study as a whole: A suggestion made by the authors is that each seasonal influenza vaccination recruits few new T cells.

The CDR3 spans 15 residues. Germline assignment: CDR1 MNHEY and CDR2 SVGAGI. V was pared by 0 bases and J by 7 bases, with 10 bases between. This clonotype was counted a few times. The antigen remains undetermined. TCRdb re-derived calls from the RT-PCR reads in MiXCR, one entry per CDR3 protein. Among 170,000 or so distinct CDR3 sequences listed, around 11% were seen once. The input for sequencing was CD8+ T cells sorted from PBMCs, taken approximately 25 months after vaccination. The J gene is TRBJ1-6, the V gene TRBV6-5, with a tentative D call TRBD1 (5 bases). This TCR was sampled from a man aged 50-75 years who received an inactivated influenza vaccine. The CDR3 protein is CASSYSGGENSPLHF. The CDR3 bases are TGTGCCAGCAGTTACTCGGGGGGTGAAAATTCACCCCTCCACTTT.